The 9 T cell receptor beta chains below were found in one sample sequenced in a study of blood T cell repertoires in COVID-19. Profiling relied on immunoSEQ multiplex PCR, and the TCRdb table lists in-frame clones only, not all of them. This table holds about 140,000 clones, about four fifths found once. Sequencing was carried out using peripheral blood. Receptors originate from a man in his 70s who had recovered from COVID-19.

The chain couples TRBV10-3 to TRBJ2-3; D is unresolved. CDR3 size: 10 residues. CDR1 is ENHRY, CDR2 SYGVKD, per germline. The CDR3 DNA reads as TGTGCGCCCTACCCGGATACGCAGTATTTT. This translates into CAPYPDTQYF.

The CDR3 is CASSREGTDTQYF. The CDR3 DNA is TGCGCCAGCAGCCGGGAGGGCACAGATACGCAGTATTTT. The chain couples TRBV5-1 to TRBJ2-3, with TRBD2 matching over 7 bases. Germline lookup yields CDR1 SGHRS and CDR2 YFSETQ. The CDR3 is 13 amino acids. V was clipped by 4 bases and J by 1 base; unmatched bases: 0.

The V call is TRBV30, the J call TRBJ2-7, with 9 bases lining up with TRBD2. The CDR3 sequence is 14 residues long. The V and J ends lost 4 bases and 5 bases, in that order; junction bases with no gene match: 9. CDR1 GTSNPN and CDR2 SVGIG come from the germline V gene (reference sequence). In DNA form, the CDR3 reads TGTGCCTGGACGAGGGGGCGGGAGGGCCACGAGCAGTACTTC. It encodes CAWTRGREGHEQYF.

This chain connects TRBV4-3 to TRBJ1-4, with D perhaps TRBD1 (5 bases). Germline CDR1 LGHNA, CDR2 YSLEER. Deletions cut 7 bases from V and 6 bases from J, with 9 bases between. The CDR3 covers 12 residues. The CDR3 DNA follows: TGCGCCAGCAACCAGGGAGATGAAAAACTGTTTTTT. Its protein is CASNQGDEKLFF.

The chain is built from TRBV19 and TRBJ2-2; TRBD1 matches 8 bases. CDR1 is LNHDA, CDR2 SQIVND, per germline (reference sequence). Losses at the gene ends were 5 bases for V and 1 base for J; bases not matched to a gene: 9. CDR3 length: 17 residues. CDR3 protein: CASSSHWGQENTGELFF. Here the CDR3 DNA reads TGTGCCAGTAGTTCCCACTGGGGACAGGAGAACACCGGGGAGCTGTTTTTT.

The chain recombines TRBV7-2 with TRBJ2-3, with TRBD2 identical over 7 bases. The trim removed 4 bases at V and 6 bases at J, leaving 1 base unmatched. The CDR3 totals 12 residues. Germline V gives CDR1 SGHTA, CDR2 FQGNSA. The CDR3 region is CASSSGGDTQYF. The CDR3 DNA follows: TGTGCCAGCAGCTCCGGGGGGGATACGCAGTATTTT.

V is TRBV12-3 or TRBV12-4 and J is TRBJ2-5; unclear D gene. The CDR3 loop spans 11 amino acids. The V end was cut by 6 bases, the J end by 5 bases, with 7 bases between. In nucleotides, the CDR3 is TGTGCCAGCAGGGTGAGGGAGACCCAGTACTTC. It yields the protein CASRVRETQYF.

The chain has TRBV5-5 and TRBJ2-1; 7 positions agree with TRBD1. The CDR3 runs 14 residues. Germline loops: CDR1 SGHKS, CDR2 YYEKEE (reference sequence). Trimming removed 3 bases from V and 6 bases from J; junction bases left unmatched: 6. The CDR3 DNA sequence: TGTGCCAGCAGCTCCGAAGGGGGCCGCAATGAGCAGTTCTTC. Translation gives CASSSEGGRNEQFF.

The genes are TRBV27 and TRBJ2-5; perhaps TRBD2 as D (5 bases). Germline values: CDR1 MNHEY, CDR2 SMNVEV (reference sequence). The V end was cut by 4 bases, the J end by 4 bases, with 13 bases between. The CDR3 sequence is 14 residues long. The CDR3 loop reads CASSSLDSGETQYF. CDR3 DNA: TGTGCCAGCAGTTCCTTGGACTCCGGAGAGACCCAGTACTTC.